Listed here are 22 T cell receptor beta chains from one sample, sequenced in a study of T cells in Graves' hyperthyroidism and ophthalmopathy. Amplified TCR beta CDR3 regions derived from RNA transcripts. The TCR CDR3 first-round RT-PCR relied on the HTBI primer set. TCRdb itself ran the multiplex PCR reads through MiXCR, one entry per CDR3 protein. Of about 480,000 distinct CDR3 sequences listed, approximately 15% are singletons. Sequenced: blood. The origin of the receptors is a woman younger than 35 with Graves' hyperthyroidism.

Points on this clonotype: Compared with germline, one end of the junction differs, possibly owing to a read error. The V and J genes are TRBV3-1 and TRBJ1-1, with D unresolved. Germline V gene data show CDR1 as LGHDT and CDR2 as YNNKEL (reference sequence). The CDR3 has 13 amino acids. The CDR3 DNA is TGTGCCAGCAGCCAAGGCGTGAACACTGAAGCTCTCTTT. Translation gives CASSQGVNTEALF.

The chain has TRBV6-9 and TRBJ1-5; D gene ambiguous. Trimming cost V 3 bases and J 6 bases, with 12 bases left between them. This CDR3 is built from 14 residues. CDR1 and CDR2 from the germline V gene are MNHGY and SVAAGI. CDR3 DNA sequence: TGTGCCAGCAGTTACACGACGTTTGGTCAGCCCCAGCATTTT. It encodes CASSYTTFGQPQHF.

This clonotype has at least ten counts. The chain couples TRBV30 to TRBJ1-2; D not certain. Trimming cost V 5 bases and J 4 bases, with 11 bases left between them. The CDR3 consists of 12 residues. Germline lookup yields CDR1 GTSNPN and CDR2 SVGIG (reference sequence). CDR3 sequence (DNA): TGTGCCTGGTCCATAAGGGCCTATGGCTACACCTTC. This encodes CAWSIRAYGYTF.

Note on this clonotype: This may come from a read error, since a much larger clone is one base off. The rearrangement uses TRBV9 and TRBJ2-7; D call uncertain. This CDR3 has 13 amino acids. Germline CDR1 is SGDLS and CDR2 is YYNGEE. CDR3 loop: CVSSLRANYEQYF. DNA of the CDR3: TGTGTCAGCAGCCTTAGGGCTAACTACGAGCAGTACTTC.

This chain links TRBV20-1 with TRBJ2-7, with D maybe TRBD2 (6 bases). The J call is uncertain, as TRBJ2-1 better fits the DNA end. CDR3 length: 15 amino acids. CDR1 is DFQATT and CDR2 is SNEGSKA in the germline V gene (reference sequence). The CDR3: CSARTGLRSSYEQFF. DNA of the CDR3: TGCAGTGCCCGGACGGGACTTAGAAGCTCCTACGAGCAGTTCTTC.

This clonotype has more than one count but fewer than ten. A clone one base away is much larger, so this may be a read error. The chain couples TRBV3-1 to TRBJ1-1; D unresolved. Per germline, CDR1 LGHDT and CDR2 YNNKEL (reference sequence). The V end lost 11 bases, the J end lost 4 bases, and 14 bases lay between the germline ends. This CDR3 has 12 amino acids. This chain's CDR3 is CAGRRVGTEAFF. DNA of the CDR3: TGTGCCGGCCGGAGGGTTGGCACTGAAGCTTTCTTT.

This clonotype has only a few counts. V usage is TRBV12-3 or TRBV12-4 and J usage is TRBJ1-3; no reliable D call. V was trimmed by 7 bases and J by 4 bases, leaving 17 bases between them. CDR3 length equals 15 residues. CDR3 bases: TGTGCCAGCACCATAATGTTGAGGTCGGGAAACACCATATATTTT. As protein: CASTIMLRSGNTIYF.

This clonotype has a count of ten or more. The V call is TRBV12-3 or TRBV12-4, the J call TRBJ2-3, with D perhaps matching TRBD2 (5 bases). The CDR3 is 15 amino acids. V was clipped by 4 bases and J by 5 bases, with 16 bases between them. In DNA form, the CDR3 reads TGTGCCAGCAGTTGGATCGGGGATATTGGAGATACGCAGTATTTT. Protein sequence: CASSWIGDIGDTQYF.

This clonotype was seen at least ten times. The chain is built from TRBV2 and TRBJ2-5; no clear D. Germline CDR1 SNHLY, CDR2 FYNNEI. This CDR3 spans 13 amino acids. The V and J ends lost 3 bases and 4 bases respectively, with 9 bases between them. The CDR3 nucleotides are TGTGCCAGCAGTGATAGGATTTTAGAGACCCAGTACTTC. This encodes CASSDRILETQYF.

The chain joins TRBV27 to TRBJ2-3, with D perhaps given as TRBD1 or TRBD2 (6 bases each). Germline loops: CDR1 MNHEY, CDR2 SMNVEV (reference sequence). The CDR3 runs to 15 residues. Trimming took off 3 bases at V and 6 bases at J, with 16 bases between the two ends. Here the CDR3 reads CASSFQGTFGDTQYF. In nucleotides, the CDR3 is TGTGCCAGCAGTTTCCAGGGGACTTTTGGGGATACGCAGTATTTT.

CDR3 protein: CASSFSDNNSPLHF. In DNA form, the CDR3 reads TGTGCCAGCAGCTTCAGCGACAACAATTCACCCCTCCACTTT. The V gene is TRBV5-5, the J gene TRBJ1-6; D unclear. The CDR3 length is 14 residues. From germline, CDR1 is SGHKS and CDR2 YYEKEE (reference sequence). Trimming stripped 2 bases from V and 7 bases from J, with 10 bases between.

This clonotype was found many times. This chain joins TRBV30 and TRBJ2-4, with D possibly matching TRBD1 (5 bases). The V gene's germline CDR1 is GTSNPN and CDR2 SVGIG (reference sequence). V gave up 4 bases and J gave up 8 bases, with 15 bases separating them. CDR3 length equals 13 residues. This chain's CDR3 is CAWTQGAVDIQYF. The CDR3 DNA reads as TGTGCCTGGACACAAGGGGCGGTGGACATTCAGTACTTC.

The chain recombines TRBV24-1 with TRBJ2-1; D call uncertain. The germline V and J ends were trimmed by 9 bases and 0 bases, with 11 bases remaining between them. Germline V gives CDR1 KGHDR, CDR2 SFDVKD. This CDR3 has 14 amino acids. This chain's CDR3 is CATQKRSSYNEQFF. CDR3 nucleotide sequence: TGTGCCACCCAAAAGAGGAGCTCCTACAATGAGCAGTTCTTC.

V is TRBV27 and J is TRBJ1-2, with D perhaps TRBD1 (6 bases). The CDR3 sequence is 17 residues long. Germline assignment: CDR1 MNHEY and CDR2 SMNVEV (reference sequence). Trimming pared 0 bases from V and 2 bases from J, leaving 16 bases between. The CDR3 region is CASSLSQGGGLNYGYTF. DNA of the CDR3: TGTGCCAGCAGTTTATCGCAGGGTGGGGGCTTGAACTATGGCTACACCTTC.

This clonotype was found many times. V usage is TRBV10-3 and J usage is TRBJ1-5; D may be TRBD1 (6 bases). V shed 1 base and J shed 2 bases, with 12 bases lying between them. CDR1 is ENHRY, CDR2 SYGVKD, per germline. This CDR3 region has 16 residues. The CDR3 DNA sequence: TGTGCCATCAGTGAGTTAGGGGGGGTTGGCAATCAGCCCCAGCATTTT. This gives the protein CAISELGGVGNQPQHF.

At least ten counts were recorded for this clonotype. DNA for the CDR3: TGTGCCAGCAGCCAAGCCCCGCAGGATTTAACGGCTTTCTTT. Translated: CASSQAPQDLTAFF. This chain connects TRBV3-1 to TRBJ1-1; D is undetermined. The V end was cut by 1 base, the J end by 11 bases, with 17 bases between. The CDR3 spans 14 residues. Germline V gene lookup returns CDR1 LGHDT and CDR2 YNNKEL (reference sequence).

As concerns this clonotype: This may come from a read error, since a much larger clone is one base off. This sequence joins TRBV14 and TRBJ2-1; 15 bases are a match to TRBD2. In germline, CDR1 is SGHDN, CDR2 FVKESK. The CDR3 runs 18 residues. J was trimmed by 0 bases and V by 9 bases; bases with no gene match: 9. CDR3: CARRDGLAGGSSYNEQFF. DNA of the CDR3: TGTGCCAGGAGAGACGGACTAGCGGGAGGGAGCTCCTACAATGAGCAGTTCTTC.

At least ten counts were recorded for this clonotype. This chain links TRBV5-1 with TRBJ1-1; the match to TRBD1 covers 10 bases. V lost 4 bases, J lost 7 bases, and 7 bases stayed unmatched. Germline lookup yields CDR1 SGHRS and CDR2 YFSETQ. This CDR3 is built from 14 residues. The CDR3 protein is CASSSQDRGLEAFF. CDR3 in DNA: TGCGCCAGCAGCAGCCAAGACAGGGGGCTTGAAGCTTTCTTT.

This clonotype was seen repeatedly, ten times or more. This chain uses TRBV12-3 or TRBV12-4 with TRBJ2-4; D not resolved. The V gene lost 5 bases and the J gene lost 2 bases, with 4 bases spanning the gap. The CDR3 runs to 12 residues. CDR3 bases: TGTGCCAGCAGTCTTACCAAAAACATTCAGTACTTC. This translates into CASSLTKNIQYF.

As regards this clonotype: A much bigger clone sits one base away, suggesting this may be a read error. In this CDR3 the conserved last residue, phenylalanine or tryptophan, is missing, so a read error is likely. The chain couples TRBV20-1 to TRBJ2-5; D is possibly TRBD1 (6 bases). Germline CDR1 and CDR2: DFQATT and SNEGSKA (reference sequence). This CDR3 comprises 13 residues. Trimming removed 5 bases from V and 5 bases from J, with 15 bases in between. The CDR3 reads CSAADSTRETQYL. For the CDR3, the DNA is TGCAGTGCTGCGGACAGTACCAGGGAGACCCAGTACCTC.

The V call is TRBV3-1, the J call TRBJ1-1; D call uncertain. Per germline, CDR1 LGHDT and CDR2 YNNKEL (reference sequence). The CDR3 loop spans 13 amino acids. The germline V and J ends were trimmed by 1 base and 6 bases, with 9 bases remaining between them. Here the CDR3 reads CASSQGLVAEAFF. CDR3 in DNA: TGTGCCAGCAGCCAAGGTTTAGTGGCTGAAGCTTTCTTT.

On this clonotype: This may come from a read error, since a much larger clone is one base off. J is TRBJ2-2 and V is TRBV9; no reliable D call. Germline-derived CDR1 and CDR2 are SGDLS and YYNGEE. This CDR3 is 13 amino acids long. Trimming removed 4 bases at V and 0 bases at J, with 4 bases between. The CDR3 protein is CASSHSNTGELFF. The CDR3 nucleotides are TGTGCCAGCAGCCACTCGAACACCGGGGAGCTGTTTTTT.